This T cell receptor (beta chain) was recorded in a study of blood T cell repertoires in COVID-19 (TCRdb year 2020). Turning to the overall study: Collaborator samples came from the United States, Italy and Spain and covered acute and convalescent phases of COVID-19. The prospective study material was composed of cDNA or gDNA derived from T cells, B-cell-depleted T cells, or PBMCs. Subjects who had been exposed to COVID-19, were actively infected with it, or had recovered from it provided the deeply sampled blood TCRbeta repertoires that made up the dataset. The repertoires were released in a freely available public database meant as a resource for research on the immune response to SARS-CoV-2. Samples came from the ongoing ImmuneRACE study (first 160 participants) plus 1,254 subjects from 6 global collaborators. Sample metadata almost always included a de-identified subject ID, COVID-19 status, age in years and sex. HLA class I and class II types, where available, came from metadata supplied by the sample provider rather than from assay-based typing.

In the prospective study, participants were 18 to 89 years old, resided in approximately 22 geographic areas of the United States, and were enrolled through a virtual design. To assign participants to cohorts, the prospective study relied on clinical history that participants themselves reported in a screening survey and a study questionnaire. Recovered participants in ImmuneRACE Cohort 3 were defined by two consecutive negative NP/OP PCR tests, clearance by a healthcare professional, or resolution of symptoms. Each participant in the prospective study had whole blood, serum and a nasopharyngeal or oropharyngeal swab collected by mobile phlebotomists. Additional blood draws and questionnaires over an approximately 2-month period could optionally be provided by prospective study participants. Prospective study blood samples were shipped either frozen or at room temperature before DNA extraction.

The germline V gene specifies SQVTM as CDR1 and ANQGSEA as CDR2. The CDR3 goes from the cysteine to the phenylalanine over 14 residues. Of the read, only the CDR3 DNA is kept; its 42 bases are in frame from base 1. Deletion took 5 bases off V and 0 bases off J, with a span of 13 bases between the germline ends. Results the study describes overall, beyond this receptor: Clinical and demographic metadata were provided uncurated, with the amount varying by source and participant.

A word on this clone: Its antigen remains undetermined. No base quality information exists; no much larger clone differs at one position.

TCRbeta CDR3 regions were amplified from genomic DNA using the immunoSEQ Assay, a bias-controlled multiplex PCR. Turning to the authors' computational methods: The number of nucleated cells in each sample was estimated by amplification of reference gene primers within the assay. To quantify the absolute abundance of each unique TCRbeta CDR3 rearrangement, sequence reads were collapsed and filtered. For each sample, productive Simpson clonality was calculated as the square root of Simpson's diversity index across productive rearrangements. The clones in this table, taken by TCRdb from immuneACCESS, are in-frame only. Not every clone is retained; where verified, under half of the shortfall comes from an unresolved V gene, and the cause of the rest is unknown. V and J calls and clone size come straight from that table; D and trimming were deduced from the DNA. This sample comprises 170,000 or so clones, approximately 84% of them detected only once. The biggest ten clones account for 5.5% to 8.5% of the sample.

The sample taken for sequencing was PBMCs or T cells enriched from blood (not recorded which). The rearrangement combines TRBV29-1 with TRBJ1-1; the D segment could be TRBD1, given 5 matching bases. The sequence was collected from a woman in her forties or fifties who had recovered from COVID-19. The encoded CDR3 is CSVLTENMNTEAFF. The DNA sequence is given as TGCAGCGTTTTGACAGAAAACATGAACACTGAAGCTTTCTTT. Joined to the reference TRBV29-1 and TRBJ1-1 proteins, this CDR3 gives the full variable domain: SAVISQKPSRDICQRGTSLTIQCQVDSQVTMMFWYRQQPGQSLTLIATANQGSEATYESGFVIDKFPISRPNLTFSTLTVSNMSPEDSSIYLCSVLTENMNTEAFFGQGTRLTVV.